These T cell receptor beta chains were read from a single sample in a study of CD4 T cells in relation to SARS-CoV-2 and coronaviruses. TCRdb's table, derived via immunoSEQ multiplex PCR, lists solely in-frame clones and lacks some. Among about 22,000 clones listed, roughly 73% were seen once. These receptors have no identified antigens. Sequenced: CD4+ T cells from PBMCs, cultured in vitro. All receptors come from a human donor in good health. Each CDR3 is given with its conserved first and last residue. D genes are given only for firm matches. A clone size is listed for some rows: how often the clone was seen (once, few, many), or a class if it is expanded.

size	J	V	D	DNA	CDR3
.	TRBJ2-4	TRBV7-9	.	TGTGCCAGCAGCTTGGCGGGGCCAGCCAAAAACATTCAGTACTTC	CASSLAGPAKNIQYF
.	TRBJ2-5	TRBV5-1	TRBD1	TGCGCCAGCAGCTCCGGGACAGGGGGTTTAGAGACCCAGTACTTC	CASSSGTGGLETQYF
.	TRBJ2-3	TRBV24-1	.	TGTGCCACCAGTGATTTGAAGACAGGGAGGACAGATACGCAGTATTTT	CATSDLKTGRTDTQYF
.	TRBJ2-3	TRBV5-1	.	TGCGCCAGCAGCTTGGGGCCAGCAGACACAGATACGCAGTATTTT	CASSLGPADTDTQYF
.	TRBJ2-2	TRBV7-9	.	TGTGCCAGCAGCTTCGGCGGCGTACCGAACACCGGGGAGCTGTTTTTT	CASSFGGVPNTGELFF
few	TRBJ2-2	TRBV12-3/TRBV12-4	.	TGTGCCAGCATGAGCGGGGAGCTGTTTTTT	CASMSGELFF
.	TRBJ2-1	TRBV5-1	TRBD2	TGCGCCAGCACCCCCCGGACTAGCGGGAGGGGGGGTTACAATGAGCAGTTCTTC	CASTPRTSGRGGYNEQFF
.	TRBJ2-7	TRBV2	.	TGTGCCAGCAGTGAATGGAGCGAGCAGTACTTC	CASSEWSEQYF
.	TRBJ1-6	TRBV30	TRBD1	TGTGCCTGGAGAGGAGGGGGCGAATCACCCCTCCACTTT	CAWRGGGESPLHF
.	TRBJ2-3	TRBV6-6	.	TGTGCCAGCAGTTCCGCGACAGATACGCAGTATTTT	CASSSATDTQYF
.	TRBJ2-5	TRBV24-1	TRBD1	TGTGCCACCAGTGAGCCGACAGGGGGCGGTGAGACCCAGTACTTC	CATSEPTGGGETQYF
.	TRBJ2-5	TRBV6-5	TRBD1	TGTGCCAGCAGTCCGGGACAGGGGGATCAAGAGACCCAGTACTTC	CASSPGQGDQETQYF
.	TRBJ2-1	TRBV24-1	TRBD1	TGTGCCACCAGTGATTTTTCCGGGACAGGCTTCGATGAGCAGTTCTTC	CATSDFSGTGFDEQFF
.	TRBJ2-3	TRBV7-3	.	TGTGCCAGCAGCCGGTCGTCACGGGCCACAGATACGCAGTATTTT	CASSRSSRATDTQYF
.	TRBJ2-5	TRBV19	TRBD1	TGTGCCAGTAGTATGGCCCGGACAGGGGGCCCTAGGGAGACCCAGTACTTC	CASSMARTGGPRETQYF
.	TRBJ2-6	TRBV7-8	.	TGTGCCAGCAGCTTAGAAGTGGGTCGAAGGGCCAACGTCCTGACTTTC	CASSLEVGRRANVLTF
.	TRBJ2-1	TRBV7-8	TRBD2	TGTGCCAGCAGCTTAGGGGCTCATAGCGGGAGTTACAATGAGCAGTTCTTC	CASSLGAHSGSYNEQFF
.	TRBJ1-1	TRBV5-6	.	TGTGCCAGCGTAAGCGGGGGGGTTTCTGAAGCTTTCTTT	CASVSGGVSEAFF
.	TRBJ2-1	TRBV2	.	TGTGCCAGCAGTGAAACTAATGAGGGTTGGAATGAGCAGTTCTTC	CASSETNEGWNEQFF
.	TRBJ1-4	TRBV11-2	TRBD1	TGTGCCAGCAGCGCAACCGGGACAGGGAATGAAAAACTGTTTTTT	CASSATGTGNEKLFF
.	TRBJ1-1	TRBV11-2	.	TGTGCCAGCAGCTTATCAGGCGGGACTGAAGCTTTCTTT	CASSLSGGTEAFF
few	TRBJ1-5	TRBV28	.	TGTGCCAGCAGTTCCCTTTCAGGGTTCAATCAGCCCCAGCATTTT	CASSSLSGFNQPQHF
.	TRBJ1-3	TRBV11-2	.	TGTGCCAGCAGCTTATTGGGCTCTGGAAACACCATATATTTT	CASSLLGSGNTIYF
.	TRBJ1-5	TRBV2	.	TGTGCCAGCATGGGAGACATAGGCAATCAGCCCCAGCATTTT	CASMGDIGNQPQHF
.	TRBJ2-7	TRBV7-9	TRBD1	TGTGCCAGCAGCCCCGGGACAGGATTACCTTCCTACGAGCAGTACTTC	CASSPGTGLPSYEQYF
once	TRBJ2-1	TRBV27	.	TGTGCCAGCAGTTTAGACGGAAATCCGGCATACTACAATGAGCAGTTCTTC	CASSLDGNPAYYNEQFF
.	TRBJ1-3	TRBV5-1	.	TGCGCCAGCAGCCTAGACGGGGCCGTACCGAGAAACACCATATATTTT	CASSLDGAVPRNTIYF
.	TRBJ2-7	TRBV14	.	TGTGCCAGCAGCCCCCCGGGGCGATCCTACGAGCAGTACTTC	CASSPPGRSYEQYF
.	TRBJ2-7	TRBV5-1	.	TGCGCCAGCAGCTTCGGGCAGGACTCCTACGAGCAGTACTTC	CASSFGQDSYEQYF
.	TRBJ2-2	TRBV12-3/TRBV12-4	.	TGTGCCAGCAGCCCAACAGCTACCGGGGAGCTGTTTTTT	CASSPTATGELFF
few	TRBJ1-1	TRBV7-9	TRBD1	TGTGCCAGCAGCTTCCCGGGGGACCGAGGACAGGGCACTGAAGCTTTCTTT	CASSFPGDRGQGTEAFF
.	TRBJ1-6	TRBV5-1	.	TGCGCCAGCAGGTACGCCGGGACGACCAATTCACCCCTCCACTTT	CASRYAGTTNSPLHF
.	TRBJ2-7	TRBV6-1	.	TGTGCCAGCAGTGAAGCGCAGACTACGGGGAATTACTTC	CASSEAQTTGNYF
.	TRBJ2-1	TRBV2	.	TGTGCCAGCAGTGATCTAGCGAGCTACAATGAGCAGTTCTTC	CASSDLASYNEQFF
.	TRBJ2-4	TRBV28	.	TGTGCCAGCAGTGACGCTGGGGCAGCCAAAAACATTCAGTACTTC	CASSDAGAAKNIQYF
.	TRBJ2-7	TRBV30	TRBD2	TGTGCCTCACGGGGAGGGAGGGCCTCCAACGAGCAGTACTTC	CASRGGRASNEQYF
.	TRBJ1-5	TRBV9	.	TGTGCCAGCAGCGTAGGTTGGGGGAGCAATCAGCCCCAGCATTTT	CASSVGWGSNQPQHF
.	TRBJ1-2	TRBV19	.	TGTGCCAGTAGTATAGTGGGCAGACGGGGGAACGGCTACACCTTC	CASSIVGRRGNGYTF
.	TRBJ2-3	TRBV4-1	.	TGCGCCAGCAGCCAAGATCGGAGTAGAGGGGCCAGCACAGATACGCAGTATTTT	CASSQDRSRGASTDTQYF
.	TRBJ2-7	TRBV5-8	TRBD2	TGTGCCAGCAGCGGTTCGCGGGGGACGGGGGAGCAGTACTTC	CASSGSRGTGEQYF
few	TRBJ2-2	TRBV19	TRBD1	TGTGCCAGTAGTATCTACAGGGGCGGGAACACCGGGGAGCTGTTTTTT	CASSIYRGGNTGELFF
.	TRBJ2-1	TRBV11-3	.	TGTGCCAGCAGCTTGTCGACTAGCAATGAGCAGTTCTTC	CASSLSTSNEQFF
.	TRBJ2-5	TRBV7-9	TRBD1	TGTGCCAGCAGCTTCAAGGGGGCGCCGGATGAGACCCAGTACTTC	CASSFKGAPDETQYF
.	TRBJ2-5	TRBV6-1	TRBD1	TGTGCCAGCAGTGAATGGGACAGGGCGTACCAAGAGACCCAGTACTTC	CASSEWDRAYQETQYF
few	TRBJ2-1	TRBV30	.	TGTGCCTGGAGGAGGCCCACTTTGGATGAGCAGTTCTTC	CAWRRPTLDEQFF
.	TRBJ1-3	TRBV4-1	.	TGCGCCAGCAGCCAAGATGCAGGCTCTGGAAACACCATATATTTT	CASSQDAGSGNTIYF
few	TRBJ1-3	TRBV6-5	TRBD1	TGTGCCAGCAGTCTGACAGGGACTGGAAACACCATATATTTT	CASSLTGTGNTIYF
once	TRBJ2-5	TRBV11-2	.	TGTGCCAGCAACAAAGGGCTGACTTATCAAGAGACCCAGTACTTC	CASNKGLTYQETQYF
.	TRBJ1-2	TRBV7-9	.	TGTGCCAGCAGCTCTCTCGCCGGACAGCCCTATGGCTACACCTTC	CASSSLAGQPYGYTF
.	TRBJ2-5	TRBV27	TRBD2	TGTGCCAGCAGTTGGACTAGCGGGGAAGAGACCCAGTACTTC	CASSWTSGEETQYF
.	TRBJ2-7	TRBV4-1	.	TGCGCCAGCAGCCCTCTCCCTCAGGCAGGGCAGATCTACGAGCAGTACTTC	CASSPLPQAGQIYEQYF
.	TRBJ2-7	TRBV4-2	TRBD2	TGTGCCAGCAGCCAAGAGGAAGGACTAGCCGAGAGCTCCTACGAGCAGTACTTC	CASSQEEGLAESSYEQYF
.	TRBJ2-3	TRBV9	.	TGTGCCAGCAGCGTTGTGTTGGTTGGAGGGACGCAGTATTTT	CASSVVLVGGTQYF
.	TRBJ2-7	TRBV28	TRBD2	TGTGCCAGCAGCCAAGCGGGAGGGCCCTACGAGCAGTACTTC	CASSQAGGPYEQYF
few	TRBJ2-1	TRBV7-9	.	TGTGCCAGCAGCTCCCGGGCCCTGGGGAATGAGCAGTTCTTC	CASSSRALGNEQFF
few	TRBJ1-4	TRBV5-1	.	TGCGCCAGCAGCTCTGGAGGAGGGCAGGGCGGTGAAAAACTGTTTTTT	CASSSGGGQGGEKLFF
few	TRBJ2-1	TRBV7-3	TRBD2	TGTGCCAGCAGCTCGCTACCGGGACTAGCGGGAGTCAATGAGCAGTTCTTC	CASSSLPGLAGVNEQFF